The clone carrying this T cell receptor beta chain was observed once. Antigen specificity is unknown. This record belongs to a study of T cells in Graves' hyperthyroidism and ophthalmopathy. In the study overall: Blood from the periphery was taken at initial diagnosis, before any treatment.

Lactation, pregnancy, other autoimmune disease or uncontrolled infection excluded patients. Orbital computed tomography and thyroid ultrasound, together with serum TRAb and thyroxine and clinical symptoms, were used for diagnoses. This CDR3 has 16 residues. V was shortened by 1 base and J by 0 bases, with 10 bases between the two germline ends. Germline-derived CDR1 and CDR2 are LNHDA and SQIVND (reference sequence). Whole-study results and caveats: Blood also contained most expanded thyroid clonotypes above 0.001.

TCR beta CDR3 regions were amplified from RNA. The study used the HTBI primer set for a first-round RT-PCR of the TCR CDR3. TCRdb passed the multiplex PCR reads through MiXCR, listing each CDR3 protein once. The table shows more than 300,000 distinct CDR3 sequences, with approximately 18% occurring only once. This receptor was obtained from a woman aged 30 to 39 with Graves' hyperthyroidism that later progressed to Graves' ophthalmopathy. Material for sequencing was blood. The chain carries TRBV19 and TRBJ2-4, with D perhaps TRBD2 (6 bases). The CDR3 sequence is CASSIAEGIAKNIQYF. Here the CDR3 DNA reads TGTGCCAGTAGTATAGCGGAGGGAATAGCCAAAAACATTCAGTACTTC.